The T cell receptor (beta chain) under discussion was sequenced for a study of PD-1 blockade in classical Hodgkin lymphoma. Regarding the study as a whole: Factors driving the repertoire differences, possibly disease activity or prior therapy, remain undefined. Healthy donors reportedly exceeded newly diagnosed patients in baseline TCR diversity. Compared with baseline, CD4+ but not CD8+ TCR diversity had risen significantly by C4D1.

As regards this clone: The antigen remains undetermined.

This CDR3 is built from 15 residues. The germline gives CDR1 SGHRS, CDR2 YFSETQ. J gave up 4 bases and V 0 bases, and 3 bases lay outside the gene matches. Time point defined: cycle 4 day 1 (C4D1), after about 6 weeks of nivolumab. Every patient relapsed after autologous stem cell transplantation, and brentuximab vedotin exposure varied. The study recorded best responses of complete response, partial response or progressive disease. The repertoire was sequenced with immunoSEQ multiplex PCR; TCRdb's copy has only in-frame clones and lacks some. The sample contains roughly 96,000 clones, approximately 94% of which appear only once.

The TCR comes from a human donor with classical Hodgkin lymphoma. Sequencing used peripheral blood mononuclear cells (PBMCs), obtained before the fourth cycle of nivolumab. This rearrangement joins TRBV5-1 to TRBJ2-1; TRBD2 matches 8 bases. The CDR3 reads CASSLGVAGYNEQFF. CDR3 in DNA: TGCGCCAGCAGCTTGGGGGTAGCGGGATACAATGAGCAGTTCTTC. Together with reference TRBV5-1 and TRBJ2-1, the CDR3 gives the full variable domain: KAGVTQTPRYLIKTRGQQVTLSCSPISGHRSVSWYQQTPGQGLQFLFEYFSETQRNKGNFPGRFSGRQFSNSRSEMNVSTLELGDSALYLCASSLGVAGYNEQFFGPGTRLTVL.